This record covers a single TCR beta chain. Sequenced by immunoSEQ multiplex PCR; TCRdb stores in-frame clones only, minus some. This table holds about 40,000 clones, around 86% found once. V lost 1 base, J lost 3 bases, and 13 bases lay in between. This CDR3 is 15 amino acids long. Germline assignment: CDR1 LGHNA and CDR2 YSLEER. The data originate from a study of blood T cell repertoires in COVID-19. Sequenced: peripheral blood. The J gene is TRBJ2-7, the V gene TRBV4-3, with a tentative D call TRBD2 (6 bases). This TCR came from a human donor in a cohort sampled during active COVID-19. CDR3 coding DNA: TGCGCCAGCAGCCAAGCCTTCGGGACTCACTACGAGCAGTACTTC. This codes for CASSQAFGTHYEQYF.